This TCR beta chain was retrieved from a study of cytomegalovirus exposure and HLA in healthy donors (dated by TCRdb to the late 2010s). Regarding the study in general: An earlier analysis of roughly 500 of the donors reported about 260 Gb of sequence data and around 110 million unique TCR beta sequences obtained from around 180 million T cells. Among 350 to 400 genotyped donors of the cohort, an average of 235,054 unique TCR beta nucleotide sequences were sequenced per donor, roughly 18% of them non-productive. The study aimed to test whether cataloging public T cell receptors could reveal signatures of past pathogen exposure. To predict cytomegalovirus infection status, the study brought together high-throughput TCR immunosequencing, statistical association of individual TCRs with disease status, and machine learning. A later analysis re-examined previously published TCR beta repertoires from more than 650 donors and added high-resolution HLA genotyping to investigate patterns of TCR occurrence. The number of donors typed differed by locus, with about 629-630 for A, B, C, DRB1 and DQB1, more than 500 for DQA1, over 600 for DPA1, and around 450 for DPB1. To decide whether each TCR beta V gene segment behaved as functional or pseudogenic, an earlier analysis of approximately 600 of the donors relied on high-throughput TCR beta sequencing. Besides the first cohort of 550 to 750 subjects, a separate validation cohort made up of some 110 different subjects was used. All discovery cohort repertoires had been generated using a single sequencing platform. Of the roughly 410 genotyped donors, 80% to 90% were placed in the genetic ancestry cluster associated with self-reported Caucasian donors. An early release that covered several hundred HLA-typed donors contained approximately 300 gigabases of sequencing data and 65 million to 100 million unique TCR sequences. The study used immunosequencing to profile the T cell repertoires of some 600 subjects and linked those repertoires to cytomegalovirus serostatus. A handful of DR-DQ haplotypes were handled as single units for association and clustering because linkage in the cohort was strong. Genome-wide SNP genotypes for about 55% of the roughly 670 donors were used in a later genetic analysis, which treated that subset as a discovery cohort. HLA typing covered class I and class II loci at four-digit resolution. Donor age, sex, ethnicity and CMV serostatus were collected together with the repertoire data. In the later analysis, no new phenotypic data were used to find candidate immune exposures; instead, reliance was placed on TCR beta sequences and their occurrence across donors. The study at large found these results: An earlier analysis of approximately 590 of the donors showed that most TCR beta V segments appeared in productive rearrangements either about 87% or about 30% of the time, which broadly matched IMGT annotations. Three of the identified cytomegalovirus-associated TCR beta chains were confirmed in vitro to be specific for cytomegalovirus antigens. In this cohort, only TCR beta chains were sequenced, and detectable features were limited by the absence of alpha or paired-chain data. When HLA alleles, especially DR and DQ, strongly co-occurred, attributing TCR associations to individual alleles was difficult. Most TCR sequences were observed very rarely across donors, whereas some public TCRs were present in many individuals. A cluster of highly shared sequence variants was judged likely to represent a technical artifact of the sequencing pipeline. A later analysis reported that several top co-occurrence clusters appeared linked to parvovirus B19, influenza, CMV and Epstein-Barr virus. Roughly uniform sequencing depth across donors was assumed in presence/absence analyses, although this assumption may not hold. Correlated functional status among segregating V segments might reflect linkage disequilibrium, but an unknown experimental factor could not be ruled out. According to a later genetic analysis, donors in an Asian-associated ancestry cluster had fewer N-insertions in productive TCRs than the approximately 650-donor mean. The classifier was reported to diagnose cytomegalovirus status with high specificity and sensitivity in both the original and validation cohorts. Because HLA typing was missing for some donors at each locus, association tests included only the typed subset. A total of 150 or so TCR beta chains were listed by the study as associated with cytomegalovirus. In a later analysis, about 17,000 TCR beta sequences were associated with specific HLA alleles at a false discovery rate of 0.05. According to the authors, the approach could potentially be generalized to other disease states and immunological phenotypes. The only immune exposure information available for the cohort was CMV serostatus. The earlier analysis of approximately 560 of the donors excluded roughly 17 rarely observed V segments, including chromosome 9 orphons, because counts were too low. Because the 87-base-pair reads could not distinguish some IMGT-functional V segments, including TRBV6-2 and TRBV6-3, those segments were excluded. In a later analysis, HLA-associated TCR beta chains were found to be more clonally expanded and to have lower generation probabilities than equally common non-associated chains. V-gene and J-gene trimming of TCR beta chains was associated with a missense DCLRE1C variant in a later genetic analysis, and the association was replicated in an independent cohort. A later analysis found that TCR association rates varied across HLA loci, with DRB1 alleles showing the most associated TCRs and HLA-C alleles the fewest. A further reported finding was that TCR beta sequences accurately predicted the HLA-A and HLA-B alleles for most subjects in the first cohort. Most CMV-associated TCR beta chains appeared to be HLA-restricted in a later analysis, and the HLA associations seemed to be driven largely by CMV exposure.

Comment on this clone: No cognate antigen has been identified for it. The record has no base qualities; no much larger clone is one base away.

The junction shows trimming of 0 bases on V and 6 bases on J, and the gene matches do not reach 12 bases of it. From cysteine to phenylalanine, the CDR3 is 16 amino acids long. Only the CDR3 region is kept as DNA, spanning 48 bases read in frame from base 1. The germline V gene encodes CDR1 SGHRS and CDR2 YFSETQ. Receptors were amplified or captured by the immunoSEQ multiplex PCR assay. The multiplex PCR relied on a mix of 60 forward primers for TCR Vbeta segments and 13 reverse primers for TCR Jbeta segments. The CDR3 region of rearranged TCR beta genes was amplified from genomic DNA by a multiplex PCR assay. On the Illumina HiSeq System, the amplified TCR beta libraries were sequenced as 87-base-pair reads. Regarding the original processing steps: Across the 700 or so repertoires, a later analysis counted roughly 84 million unique TCR beta chains, some 11 million of which were shared by at least two donors. To remove PCR and sequencing errors, raw reads were error-corrected and collapsed into unique sequences using a nearest-neighbor algorithm that merged closely related sequences. V, D and J gene segments were assigned by aligning CDR3 sequences to IMGT reference sequences. For a sequence to be retained, a match of at least six nucleotides was required to both a V gene segment and a J gene segment. Rearrangements were classified as productive when the CDR3 lacked stop codons and remained in frame with V and J, and all other rearrangements were classified as non-productive. Following IMGT convention, CDR3 was defined as the stretch from the second conserved V-encoded cysteine to the conserved J-encoded phenylalanine. The earlier analysis of roughly 590 of the donors excluded any sequence lacking an unambiguous match to a single V gene segment. In an earlier analysis of almost 600 of the donors, a V segment was called functional when productive rearrangements were above 56.7%, and segregating when the standard deviation between donors exceeded 5%. A statistical classification framework was developed to diagnose cytomegalovirus status using the catalog of TCR beta chain sequences. A later analysis assigned V and J genes by comparing TCR nucleotide sequences with IMGT/GENE-DB human TR gene sequences. A later analysis assigned CDR3 sequences and most-parsimonious VDJ recombination scenarios with the TCRdist pipeline. In a later analysis, every TCR beta chain was defined by the combination of its CDR3 amino acid sequence and its V-gene family, and reads without a unique V-gene family were dropped. To address suspected cross-contamination and a sequencing artifact, a later analysis removed some 620 highly shared, low-generation-probability nucleotide sequences. In a later analysis, a clonal expansion index for each public chain was calculated from normalized within-repertoire ranks of inferred template counts. In a later analysis, generation probabilities were computed with a VDJ recombination model fitted to out-of-frame rearrangements, and the resulting probabilities were checked against IGoR. Hypergeometric tests were used in a later analysis to score TCR-TCR, TCR-HLA and TCR-CMV co-occurrence, with a repertoire-size bias correction applied to the TCR pairs. A later analysis estimated false discovery rates by permuting HLA or CMV assignments 20 times. A later analysis grouped co-occurring TCRs with DBSCAN, adding TCRdist sequence similarity when clustering within HLA-allele-positive subsets. Co-occurrence clustering excluded repertoires with fewer than 30,000 or more than 120,000 public chains, plus five with anomalous nucleotide sharing. Held by TCRdb, this immuneACCESS table contains in-frame sequences only and omits some clones. Under half of the omission traces to an unresolved V gene where checked; the cause of the rest is unknown. V and J calls and clone size are copied from that table; D and trimming were computed from the DNA. The sample has about 110,000 clones on record, around four fifths of them singletons. The biggest ten clones account for 2.5% to 3% of the sample.

The cohort comprised around 700 healthy bone marrow donors. At the time of sampling, all cohort members were nominally healthy, though unrecorded immune exposures were likely present. The donor tested CMV seropositive, placing the donor among the 250 to 350 seropositive members of the cohort. A peripheral blood sample was provided by each donor, and peripheral blood mononuclear cells were used for TCR beta sequencing. The Qiagen DNeasy Blood Extraction Kit was used to extract genomic DNA from the blood cell samples. Sequencing was carried out using PBMCs. The chain is made from TRBV5-1 and TRBJ2-7; TRBD2 agrees with 7 junctional bases. The sequence came from a woman aged 60-75 years in good health and CMV-seropositive. The DNA is as follows: TGCGCCAGCAGCTTGGAAGGCGTCAGCGGGGTTTCCGAGCAGTACTTC. It encodes CASSLEGVSGVSEQYF.